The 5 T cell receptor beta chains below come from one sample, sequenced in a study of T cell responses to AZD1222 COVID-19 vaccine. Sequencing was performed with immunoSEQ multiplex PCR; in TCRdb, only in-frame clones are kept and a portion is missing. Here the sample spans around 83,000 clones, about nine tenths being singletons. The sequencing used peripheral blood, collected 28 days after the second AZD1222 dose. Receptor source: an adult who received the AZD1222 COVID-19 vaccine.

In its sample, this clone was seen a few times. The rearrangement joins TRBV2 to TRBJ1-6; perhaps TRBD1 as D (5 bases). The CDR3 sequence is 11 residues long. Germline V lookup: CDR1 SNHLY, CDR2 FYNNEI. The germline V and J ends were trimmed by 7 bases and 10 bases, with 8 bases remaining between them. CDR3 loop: CASNGASPLHF. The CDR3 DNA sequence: TGTGCCAGCAACGGGGCCTCACCCCTCCACTTT.

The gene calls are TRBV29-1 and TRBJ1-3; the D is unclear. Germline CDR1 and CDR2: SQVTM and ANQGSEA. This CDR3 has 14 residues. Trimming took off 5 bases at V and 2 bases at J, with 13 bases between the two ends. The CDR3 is CSVLPSITGNTIYF. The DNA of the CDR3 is TGCAGCGTTCTACCTTCTATAACTGGAAACACCATATATTTT. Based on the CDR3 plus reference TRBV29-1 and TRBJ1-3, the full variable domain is SAVISQKPSRDICQRGTSLTIQCQVDSQVTMMFWYRQQPGQSLTLIATANQGSEATYESGFVIDKFPISRPNLTFSTLTVSNMSPEDSSIYLCSVLPSITGNTIYFGEGSWLTVV.

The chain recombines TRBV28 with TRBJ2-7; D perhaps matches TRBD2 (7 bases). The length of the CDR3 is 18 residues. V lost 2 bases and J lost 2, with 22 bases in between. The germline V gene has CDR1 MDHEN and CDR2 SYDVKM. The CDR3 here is CASSLGPVGRGAPYEQYF. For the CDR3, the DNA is TGTGCCAGCAGTTTAGGCCCCGTGGGGAGGGGGGCCCCCTACGAGCAGTACTTC.

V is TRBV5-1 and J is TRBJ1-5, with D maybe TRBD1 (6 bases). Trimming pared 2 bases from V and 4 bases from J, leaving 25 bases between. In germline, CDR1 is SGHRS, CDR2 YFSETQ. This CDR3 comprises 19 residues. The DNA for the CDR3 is TGCGCCAGCAGCTTACGGCAGGGGAGTCCCCACATAAAAAATCAGCCCCAGCATTTT. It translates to CASSLRQGSPHIKNQPQHF.

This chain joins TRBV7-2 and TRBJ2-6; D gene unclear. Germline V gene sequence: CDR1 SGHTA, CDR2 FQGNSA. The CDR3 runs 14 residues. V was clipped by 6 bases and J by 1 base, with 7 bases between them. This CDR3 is CASSRESGANVLTF. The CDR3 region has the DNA TGTGCCAGCAGTAGGGAATCTGGGGCCAACGTCCTGACTTTC.